The rows below give T cell receptor beta chains drawn from one sample of a study of control samples from healthy donors and cancer patients. Profiled with immunoSEQ multiplex PCR; TCRdb holds only in-frame clones, not every one. The sample has over 75,000 clones; around four fifths are singletons. The sequencing sample was made of blood. The origin of the receptors is a man younger than 45 in good health. CDR3s include the opening cysteine and the closing phenylalanine or tryptophan. Each record gives: V gene, D gene, J gene, clone size, CDR3 DNA, CDR3 protein. A D gene is named only where the DNA matches it firmly. Clone size, where shown, is once, few, many, or a class for clones that have expanded.

V gene: TRBV2
D gene: TRBD1
J gene: TRBJ2-7
clone size: NA
CDR3 DNA: TGTGCCAGCAGTCCCCGGGACAGGGGGCACTGGGACGAGCAGTACTTC
CDR3 protein: CASSPRDRGHWDEQYF

V gene: TRBV7-3
D gene: NA
J gene: TRBJ1-1
clone size: NA
CDR3 DNA: TGTGCCAGCAGCTTACAGGGTAACACTGAAGCTTTCTTT
CDR3 protein: CASSLQGNTEAFF

V gene: TRBV10-3
D gene: NA
J gene: TRBJ1-2
clone size: NA
CDR3 DNA: TGTGCCATCAGTCCCTCGGGGGCGAGCGGCTACACCTTC
CDR3 protein: CAISPSGASGYTF

V gene: TRBV19
D gene: NA
J gene: TRBJ1-2
clone size: NA
CDR3 DNA: TGTGCCAGTAGTAAGGGGGTAATGGGCGGCTACACCTTC
CDR3 protein: CASSKGVMGGYTF

V gene: TRBV2
D gene: TRBD1
J gene: TRBJ1-2
clone size: few
CDR3 DNA: TGTGCCAGCAAAGACAGGGGATGGGGCTACACCTTC
CDR3 protein: CASKDRGWGYTF

V gene: TRBV7-9
D gene: NA
J gene: TRBJ2-1
clone size: NA
CDR3 DNA: TGTGCCAGCAGCTTAAAGGGGCCTCAAGAAAATGAGCAGTTCTTC
CDR3 protein: CASSLKGPQENEQFF

V gene: TRBV5-8
D gene: NA
J gene: TRBJ2-6
clone size: NA
CDR3 DNA: TGTGCCAGCAGCTCGGCCCCTAGCGTGGATGGGGCCAACGTCCTGACTTTC
CDR3 protein: CASSSAPSVDGANVLTF

V gene: TRBV28
D gene: NA
J gene: TRBJ2-7
clone size: NA
CDR3 DNA: TGTGCCAGCAGTGAATCCTATTGGGGATCCCTCTACGAGCAGTACTTC
CDR3 protein: CASSESYWGSLYEQYF

V gene: TRBV30
D gene: NA
J gene: TRBJ1-3
clone size: NA
CDR3 DNA: TGTGCCTGGCAGCGTGGAAACACCATATATTTT
CDR3 protein: CAWQRGNTIYF

V gene: TRBV28
D gene: NA
J gene: TRBJ2-2
clone size: NA
CDR3 DNA: TGTGCCAGCCGGGTCGGGGCCGACACCGGGGAGCTGTTTTTT
CDR3 protein: CASRVGADTGELFF

V gene: TRBV5-1
D gene: TRBD1
J gene: TRBJ1-6
clone size: NA
CDR3 DNA: TGCGCCAGCAGCTTGGTGACAGGGGGCAGATATAATTCACCCCTCCACTTT
CDR3 protein: CASSLVTGGRYNSPLHF

V gene: TRBV7-3
D gene: NA
J gene: TRBJ2-5
clone size: NA
CDR3 DNA: TGTGCCAGCAGCTTAAGTACCCAAGAGACCCAGTACTTC
CDR3 protein: CASSLSTQETQYF

V gene: TRBV18
D gene: NA
J gene: TRBJ1-3
clone size: once
CDR3 DNA: TGTGCCAGCTCAGAGGCGTCTGGAAACACCATATATTTT
CDR3 protein: CASSEASGNTIYF

V gene: TRBV5-1
D gene: TRBD2
J gene: TRBJ2-5
clone size: NA
CDR3 DNA: TGCGCCAGCAGCTGGGGCCTAGCGGGGGCCCAAGAGACCCAGTACTTC
CDR3 protein: CASSWGLAGAQETQYF

V gene: TRBV29-1
D gene: TRBD1
J gene: TRBJ1-1
clone size: NA
CDR3 DNA: TGCAGCGAAAGACAGGGGGAAACTGAAGCTTTCTTT
CDR3 protein: CSERQGETEAFF

V gene: TRBV28
D gene: TRBD1
J gene: TRBJ1-2
clone size: NA
CDR3 DNA: TGTGCCAGCAGTTCCCTTAGAAGTCGGGACAGGGGGTTTTCTGGCTACACCTTC
CDR3 protein: CASSSLRSRDRGFSGYTF

V gene: TRBV28
D gene: NA
J gene: TRBJ2-7
clone size: NA
CDR3 DNA: TGTGCCAGCAGTTTAATGGGCCCGAGCTCCTACGAGCAGTACTTC
CDR3 protein: CASSLMGPSSYEQYF

V gene: TRBV7-3
D gene: NA
J gene: TRBJ1-2
clone size: NA
CDR3 DNA: TGTGCCAGCAGCTTAAGTCACGGGGATGGCTACACCTTC
CDR3 protein: CASSLSHGDGYTF

V gene: TRBV10-2
D gene: NA
J gene: TRBJ1-5
clone size: NA
CDR3 DNA: TGCGCCAGCAGCTCAGGAAGAGACTTTCAGCCCCAGCATTTT
CDR3 protein: CASSSGRDFQPQHF

V gene: TRBV5-1
D gene: TRBD1
J gene: TRBJ1-2
clone size: NA
CDR3 DNA: TGCGCCAGCAGCTCGGGACAGGGGGCCTATGGCTACACCTTC
CDR3 protein: CASSSGQGAYGYTF

V gene: TRBV24-1
D gene: NA
J gene: TRBJ2-1
clone size: NA
CDR3 DNA: TGTGCCACCAGTGATTTTTCGGGGGGCAAACTTGAAGATGAGCAGTTCTTC
CDR3 protein: CATSDFSGGKLEDEQFF

V gene: TRBV28
D gene: NA
J gene: TRBJ1-2
clone size: once
CDR3 DNA: TGTGCCAGCAAGTACGGGCAGAACTATGGCTACACCTTC
CDR3 protein: CASKYGQNYGYTF

V gene: TRBV14
D gene: NA
J gene: TRBJ1-2
clone size: NA
CDR3 DNA: TGTGCCAGCAGCCAAGATCGGCAGGGTGTTGGCTACACCTTC
CDR3 protein: CASSQDRQGVGYTF

V gene: TRBV6-5
D gene: NA
J gene: TRBJ2-2
clone size: NA
CDR3 DNA: TGTGCCATTACAGGGTGGGCCGGGGAGCTGTTTTTT
CDR3 protein: CAITGWAGELFF

V gene: TRBV6-5
D gene: NA
J gene: TRBJ2-1
clone size: NA
CDR3 DNA: TGTGCCAGCAGTTACTCGGGAGGGGGCAATGAGCAGTTCTTC
CDR3 protein: CASSYSGGGNEQFF

V gene: TRBV11-2
D gene: NA
J gene: TRBJ2-3
clone size: NA
CDR3 DNA: TGTGCCAGCAGCCGGGGTTATAGCACAGATACGCAGTATTTT
CDR3 protein: CASSRGYSTDTQYF

V gene: TRBV5-1
D gene: NA
J gene: TRBJ1-6
clone size: few
CDR3 DNA: TGCGCCAGCCGATTTCCGGGGCAGAATTCACCCCTCCACTTT
CDR3 protein: CASRFPGQNSPLHF

V gene: TRBV30
D gene: NA
J gene: TRBJ2-3
clone size: NA
CDR3 DNA: TGTGCCTGGAGGACGGCGGGGGCCCGCACAGATACGCAGTATTTT
CDR3 protein: CAWRTAGARTDTQYF

V gene: TRBV9
D gene: NA
J gene: TRBJ2-2
clone size: NA
CDR3 DNA: TGTGCCAGCAGCGTAGAACAGGGAGGGGCCGGGGAGCTGTTTTTT
CDR3 protein: CASSVEQGGAGELFF

V gene: TRBV19
D gene: TRBD1
J gene: TRBJ2-7
clone size: NA
CDR3 DNA: TGTGCCAGTAGTATAGCCGGGACAGTAGACTACGAGCAGTACTTC
CDR3 protein: CASSIAGTVDYEQYF

V gene: TRBV7-9
D gene: NA
J gene: TRBJ2-3
clone size: NA
CDR3 DNA: TGTGCCAGCAGCCCGAGGACAGCAGACGCAGATACGCAGTATTTT
CDR3 protein: CASSPRTADADTQYF

V gene: TRBV19
D gene: NA
J gene: TRBJ2-1
clone size: NA
CDR3 DNA: TGTGCCAGTAGTATAGATCTGGGATATGAGCAGTTCTTC
CDR3 protein: CASSIDLGYEQFF

V gene: TRBV5-1
D gene: TRBD1
J gene: TRBJ2-2
clone size: NA
CDR3 DNA: TGCGCCAGCAGCTTGTTACAGGGGGCGACCGGGGAGCTGTTTTTT
CDR3 protein: CASSLLQGATGELFF

V gene: TRBV6-5
D gene: TRBD1
J gene: TRBJ1-2
clone size: NA
CDR3 DNA: TGTGCCAGCAGTCCCAATACCGGGACAGGGGTGGGCTACACCTTC
CDR3 protein: CASSPNTGTGVGYTF

V gene: TRBV19
D gene: NA
J gene: TRBJ1-2
clone size: NA
CDR3 DNA: TGTGCCAGTAGTAGGCCAAGCGGCTATGGCTACACCTTC
CDR3 protein: CASSRPSGYGYTF

V gene: TRBV28
D gene: NA
J gene: TRBJ1-3
clone size: NA
CDR3 DNA: TGTGCCAGCAGTTATAGGGTCCCTGGAAACACCATATATTTT
CDR3 protein: CASSYRVPGNTIYF

V gene: TRBV20-1
D gene: NA
J gene: TRBJ2-4
clone size: once
CDR3 DNA: TGCAGTGCGAGTAAATGGGACAACAAAAACATTCAGTACTTC
CDR3 protein: CSASKWDNKNIQYF

V gene: TRBV19
D gene: TRBD1
J gene: TRBJ1-5
clone size: NA
CDR3 DNA: TGTGCCAGTAGTGCGGACAGGGGACAGCCCCAGCATTTT
CDR3 protein: CASSADRGQPQHF

V gene: TRBV6-6
D gene: NA
J gene: TRBJ1-4
clone size: NA
CDR3 DNA: TGTGCCAGCAGTTACCGGGGGGGGTTCGGGGAAAAACTGTTTTTT
CDR3 protein: CASSYRGGFGEKLFF

V gene: TRBV7-9
D gene: TRBD1
J gene: TRBJ2-7
clone size: NA
CDR3 DNA: TGTGCCAGCAGCTTAGGACAGGGGGTTGGCGAGCAGTACTTC
CDR3 protein: CASSLGQGVGEQYF

V gene: TRBV19
D gene: TRBD2
J gene: TRBJ2-1
clone size: NA
CDR3 DNA: TGTGCCAGTAGTATAACCGGGAGCGGGGCCTACAATGAGCAGTTCTTC
CDR3 protein: CASSITGSGAYNEQFF

V gene: TRBV2
D gene: NA
J gene: TRBJ1-6
clone size: NA
CDR3 DNA: TGTGCCAGCAGTCCCCTAGGGGTCTTTAATTCACCCCTCCACTTT
CDR3 protein: CASSPLGVFNSPLHF

V gene: TRBV27
D gene: NA
J gene: TRBJ1-5
clone size: NA
CDR3 DNA: TGTGCCAGCAGTTTATCGAGTGGTGGCAATCAGCCCCAGCATTTT
CDR3 protein: CASSLSSGGNQPQHF

V gene: TRBV10-3
D gene: TRBD1
J gene: TRBJ1-1
clone size: NA
CDR3 DNA: TGTGCCATCACAGGACAGGGAGAAACTGAAGCTTTCTTT
CDR3 protein: CAITGQGETEAFF

V gene: TRBV6-5
D gene: NA
J gene: TRBJ1-6
clone size: NA
CDR3 DNA: TGTGCCAGTAGCCAGGGGTCCTATAATTCACCCCTCCACTTT
CDR3 protein: CASSQGSYNSPLHF

V gene: TRBV3-1/TRBV3-2
D gene: NA
J gene: TRBJ1-1
clone size: NA
CDR3 DNA: TGTGCCAGCAGCCAAGATCGGGGGAGGGACACTGAAGCTTTCTTT
CDR3 protein: CASSQDRGRDTEAFF

V gene: TRBV19
D gene: NA
J gene: TRBJ2-7
clone size: NA
CDR3 DNA: TGTGCCAGTAGTATGGTTGCTAGTGGGAGCTACGAGCAGTACTTC
CDR3 protein: CASSMVASGSYEQYF